This T cell receptor (beta chain) comes out of a study of T cells in Graves' hyperthyroidism and ophthalmopathy. This clonotype was seen at least ten times. The antigen remains undetermined. Study-wide findings and caveats: Progression to ophthalmopathy was predicted a median of roughly 6.5 months early. Stable hyperthyroidism was separated from ophthalmopathy by a model based on 13 V-J features.

TCR beta CDR3 sequences were amplified from RNA transcripts. During a first-round RT-PCR of the TCR CDR3, the HTBI primer set was used. TCRdb redid the calling of the multiplex PCR reads with MiXCR, one entry per CDR3 protein. The sample contains roughly 570,000 distinct CDR3 sequences, roughly 50% of which appear only once. The definition of stable Graves' hyperthyroidism was no ophthalmopathy progression within 18 months. Every diagnosis used clinical symptoms, serum thyroxine and TRAb, thyroid ultrasound and orbital computed tomography. Sequencing used peripheral blood or thyroid tissue (not recorded which). The TCR originated in a woman younger than 30 with Graves' hyperthyroidism.

The chain's CDR3 is CASSLGGGSTEAFF. As DNA, the CDR3 is TGCGCCAGCAGCCTCGGTGGGGGTAGCACTGAAGCTTTCTTT. V is TRBV5-1 and J is TRBJ1-1; D may be TRBD1 (5 bases). Germline CDR1 and CDR2: SGHRS and YFSETQ. The V and J ends lost 4 bases and 4 bases respectively, with 14 bases between them. This CDR3 region has 14 residues.